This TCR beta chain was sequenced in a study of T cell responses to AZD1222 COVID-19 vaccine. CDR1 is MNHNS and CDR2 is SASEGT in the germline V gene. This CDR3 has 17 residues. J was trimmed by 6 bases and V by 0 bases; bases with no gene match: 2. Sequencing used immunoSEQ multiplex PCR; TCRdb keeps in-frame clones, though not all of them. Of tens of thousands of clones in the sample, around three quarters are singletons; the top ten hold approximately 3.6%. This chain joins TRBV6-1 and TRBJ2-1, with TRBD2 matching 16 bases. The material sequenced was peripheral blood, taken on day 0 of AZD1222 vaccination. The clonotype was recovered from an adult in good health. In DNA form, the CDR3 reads TGTGCCAGCAGTGAAGCAGGGACTAGCGGGGGGGCCAATGAGCAGTTCTTC. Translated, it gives CASSEAGTSGGANEQFF.